This entry lists 4 T cell receptor beta chains sequenced from one sample in a study of blood T cell repertoires in COVID-19. Measured with immunoSEQ multiplex PCR; TCRdb has only the in-frame clones, and not every one. Of approximately 100,000 clones detected, over 75% appear once; the ten largest clones hold about an eighth. The source material was peripheral blood. Source of these receptors: a human donor in a cohort sampled during active COVID-19.

In this sample, this clone turned up a few times. This chain links TRBV18 with TRBJ1-2; 7 bases match TRBD1. CDR3 length equals 14 residues. Trimming at V came to 2 bases and at J to 8 bases, leaving 8 bases not matched to a gene. The germline V gene encodes CDR1 KGHSH and CDR2 LQKENI. The CDR3 is CASSPRQGLEGYTF. DNA of the CDR3: TGTGCCAGCTCACCAAGACAGGGATTAGAGGGCTACACCTTC.

V usage is TRBV6-2 or TRBV6-3 and J usage is TRBJ1-2, with D hard to call. This CDR3 spans 14 amino acids. Germline loops: CDR1 MNHEY, CDR2 SVGEGT. V was shortened by 2 bases and J by 3 bases, with 10 bases between the two germline ends. The CDR3, as DNA: TGTGCCAGCAGTTACCTAGAAACCTACTATGGCTACACCTTC. Its translation is CASSYLETYYGYTF.

The chain has TRBV4-2 and TRBJ2-7; unclear D gene. This CDR3 has 16 amino acids. With 0 bases removed from V and 0 bases from J, the gap between germline ends came to 12 bases. Germline V gene data show CDR1 as LGHNA and CDR2 as YNFKEQ. The CDR3 loop is CASSQEEQQSSYEQYF. CDR3 in DNA: TGTGCCAGCAGCCAAGAGGAACAGCAGAGCTCCTACGAGCAGTACTTC.

The chain employs TRBV5-1 and TRBJ2-7; 14 nucleotides agree with TRBD2. This CDR3 comprises 18 residues. Per germline, CDR1 SGHRS and CDR2 YFSETQ. The trim removed 0 bases at V and 9 bases at J, leaving 14 bases unmatched. CDR3 sequence reads: CASSLAGTSGRGGMGQYF. The CDR3 region has the DNA TGCGCCAGCAGCTTGGCCGGGACTAGCGGGAGAGGGGGAATGGGGCAGTACTTC.